What follows are 9 T cell receptor beta chains derived from one specimen sequenced in a study of cytomegalovirus exposure and HLA in healthy donors. PCR primers comprised 60 Vbeta and 13 Jbeta primers. Profiled with immunoSEQ multiplex PCR; TCRdb holds only in-frame clones, not every one. The repertoire includes under 200,000 clones, around 78% of them detected once, and more than 6% sits in the top ten. The specimen sequenced was PBMCs. Receptors were obtained from a woman aged 40 to 50 in good health and CMV-seropositive.

This clone was detected a few times. This chain links TRBV29-1 with TRBJ1-5, with TRBD1 matching 7 bases. Trimming at V came to 4 bases and at J to 6 bases, leaving 6 bases not matched to a gene. In germline, CDR1 is SQVTM, CDR2 ANQGSEA. The CDR3 sequence is 13 residues long. The CDR3 DNA reads TGCAGCGTTGTGACAGGGTCTGGTCAGCCCCAGCATTTT. It codes for CSVVTGSGQPQHF. The full variable domain, its missing parts supplied by reference TRBV29-1 and TRBJ1-5, is SAVISQKPSRDICQRGTSLTIQCQVDSQVTMMFWYRQQPGQSLTLIATANQGSEATYESGFVIDKFPISRPNLTFSTLTVSNMSPEDSSIYLCSVVTGSGQPQHFGDGTRLSIL.

The CDR3 here is CASSQEGTSGGADTQYF. The CDR3 bases are TGTGCCAGCAGCCAAGAGGGGACTAGCGGGGGAGCAGATACGCAGTATTTT. The chain uses TRBV4-2 and TRBJ2-3, with 14 positions matching TRBD2. The CDR3 is 17 residues long. Looked up from germline, CDR1 is LGHNA and CDR2 is YNFKEQ. The junction had 3 bases not matched to a gene; V was cut back by 0 bases and J by 4 bases.

In its sample, this clone was seen a few times. The rearrangement uses TRBV6-5 and TRBJ2-7; 9 nucleotides agree with TRBD2. Germline V gene lookup returns CDR1 MNHEY and CDR2 SVGAGI. The length of the CDR3 is 14 residues. Trimming at V came to 4 bases and at J to 4 bases, leaving 5 bases not matched to a gene. Here the CDR3 DNA reads TGTGCCAGCAGTTTGAGCGGGGGGACTTACGAGCAGTACTTC. Protein: CASSLSGGTYEQYF.

CDR3 sequence (DNA): TGTGCCAGCACCCGGGGAGAAAAACTGTTTTTT. It is translated as CASTRGEKLFF. The rearrangement links TRBV6-6 to TRBJ1-4; no definite D call. Germline CDR1 MNHNY, CDR2 SVGAGI (reference sequence). V shed 7 bases and J shed 8 bases, with 8 bases lying between them. There are 11 residues in the CDR3.

The rearrangement uses TRBV7-2 and TRBJ2-5; D call uncertain. The germline CDR1 and CDR2 sequences are SGHTA and FQGNSA. Trimming cost V 2 bases and J 2 bases, with 12 bases left between them. This CDR3 has 15 amino acids. Here the CDR3 reads CASSLLRQVQETQYF. The CDR3 region has the DNA TGTGCCAGCAGCTTACTTCGGCAGGTACAAGAGACCCAGTACTTC.

The count of this clone is one. The CDR3 loop is CASSGQRAGALADTQYF. In DNA form, the CDR3 reads TGTGCCAGCAGCGGCCAACGAGCGGGGGCCCTCGCAGATACGCAGTATTTT. This rearrangement joins TRBV9 to TRBJ2-3; 8 bases align to TRBD2. Per germline, CDR1 SGDLS and CDR2 YYNGEE. CDR3 length: 17 residues. After removal of 3 bases from V and 4 bases from J, the junction contained 13 bases not matched to a gene.

This chain connects TRBV19 to TRBJ1-2; 10 bases line up with TRBD1. Germline trimming cut 5 bases from V and 4 bases from J; bases unmatched to any gene: 4. The CDR3 totals 14 residues. CDR1 LNHDA and CDR2 SQIVND come from the germline V gene (reference sequence). CDR3 sequence reads: CASSRQGAAYGYTF. The CDR3 bases are TGTGCCAGTAGTCGACAGGGGGCGGCCTATGGCTACACCTTC.

About this clone: The sample contains more than one DNA sequence encoding this CDR3. The chain uses TRBV18 and TRBJ1-2, with D unclear. V lost 2 bases and J lost 0, with 7 bases in between. Per the germline V gene, CDR1 is KGHSH and CDR2 is LQKENI. CDR3 length: 14 amino acids. The CDR3 is CASSPSGTNYGYTF. CDR3 nucleotides: TGTGCCAGCTCACCATCGGGGACTAACTATGGCTACACCTTC.

This sequence joins TRBV6-7 and TRBJ2-7; D might be TRBD1 (6 bases). TRBV6-7 is noted as an ORF with a role that remains uncertain. V was cut by 2 bases and J by 7 bases, with 21 bases left in between. The CDR3 length is 16 residues. The CDR3, as DNA: TGTGCCAGCAGTTACCCCAAGGGACACAGTGAGGGTGAGCAGTACTTC. Protein sequence: CASSYPKGHSEGEQYF.